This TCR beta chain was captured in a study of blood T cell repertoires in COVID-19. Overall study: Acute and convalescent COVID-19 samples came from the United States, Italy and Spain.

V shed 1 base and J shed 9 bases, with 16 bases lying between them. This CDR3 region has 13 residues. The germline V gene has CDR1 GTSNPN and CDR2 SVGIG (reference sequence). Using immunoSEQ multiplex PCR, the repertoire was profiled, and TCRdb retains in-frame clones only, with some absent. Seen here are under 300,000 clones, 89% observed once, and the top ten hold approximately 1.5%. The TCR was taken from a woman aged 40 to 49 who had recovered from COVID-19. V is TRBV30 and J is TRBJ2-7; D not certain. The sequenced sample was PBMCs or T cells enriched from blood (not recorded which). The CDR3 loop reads CAWSDPFTGWQYF. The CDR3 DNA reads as TGTGCCTGGAGTGATCCCTTTACCGGGTGGCAGTACTTC. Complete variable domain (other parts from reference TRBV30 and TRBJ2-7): SQTIHQWPATLVQPVGSPLSLECTVEGTSNPNLYWYRQAAGRGLQLLFYSVGIGQISSEVPQNLSASRPQDRQFILSSKKLLLSDSGFYLCAWSDPFTGWQYFGPGTRLTVT.